This is a list of T cell receptor beta chains from one sample in a study of blood T cell repertoires in COVID-19. Generated by immunoSEQ multiplex PCR, the TCRdb table keeps only in-frame clones and is missing some. The sample records around 260,000 clones, roughly 89% being singletons. Sequences were obtained from peripheral blood. The receptor set was obtained from a woman in her 30s with active or convalescent COVID-19. Each CDR3 is given with its conserved first and last residue. The D gene is left open where the match is weak. Expanded clones get a size class; other rows say once, few or many, or leave the size out.

D gene	clone size	V gene	J gene	CDR3 protein	CDR3 DNA
TRBD1	few	TRBV28	TRBJ1-6	CASSYGTGYQPLHF	TGTGCCAGCAGTTACGGGACAGGGTACCAACCCCTCCACTTT
-	-	TRBV5-1	TRBJ2-2	CASSYTHGDTGELFF	TGCGCCAGCAGCTACACCCACGGGGACACCGGGGAGCTGTTTTTT
-	-	TRBV7-9	TRBJ2-7	CASSFRETGPMGEQYF	TGTGCCAGCAGCTTCAGGGAAACCGGACCCATGGGGGAGCAGTACTTC
-	-	TRBV6-5	TRBJ1-6	CASYSLAGNSPLHF	TGTGCCAGCTACTCCCTGGCGGGGAATTCACCCCTCCACTTT
TRBD1	-	TRBV28	TRBJ2-7	CASRTGTAPYEQYF	TGTGCCAGCAGGACCGGGACAGCCCCCTACGAGCAGTACTTC
-	-	TRBV27	TRBJ1-1	CASIDVGGNTEAFF	TGTGCCAGCATCGACGTAGGGGGGAACACTGAAGCTTTCTTT
TRBD1	-	TRBV2	TRBJ1-2	CASSTGGWGYTF	TGTGCCAGCAGTACAGGGGGCTGGGGCTACACCTTC
-	-	TRBV7-6	TRBJ2-2	CASSLDTVGGVNTGELFF	TGTGCCAGCAGCTTAGATACTGTCGGGGGAGTAAACACCGGGGAGCTGTTTTTT
TRBD1	-	TRBV10-3	TRBJ1-1	CAISEPRGQGPEAFF	TGTGCCATCAGTGAGCCTCGAGGACAGGGCCCTGAAGCTTTCTTT
TRBD1	-	TRBV7-2	TRBJ1-4	CASRPGGAGEKLFF	TGTGCCAGCAGACCAGGGGGCGCGGGTGAAAAACTGTTTTTT
-	-	TRBV6-2/TRBV6-3	TRBJ1-3	CASSGTLSGNTIYF	TGTGCCAGCAGCGGGACTCTCTCTGGAAACACCATATATTTT
-	-	TRBV2	TRBJ1-2	CASSAPGNYGYTF	TGTGCCAGCAGTGCGCCAGGAAACTATGGCTACACCTTC
TRBD1	-	TRBV6-5	TRBJ1-1	CASTPGQLNTEAFF	TGTGCCAGCACTCCGGGACAGTTGAACACTGAAGCTTTCTTT
-	-	TRBV5-5	TRBJ2-1	CASSLALSSYNEQFF	TGTGCCAGCAGCTTGGCGCTCAGCTCCTACAATGAGCAGTTCTTC
TRBD1	-	TRBV6-5	TRBJ2-7	CASTNPRTGDYEQYF	TGTGCCAGCACCAACCCTCGAACAGGGGACTACGAGCAGTACTTC
-	-	TRBV11-1	TRBJ2-1	CASSLVGGSYNEQFF	TGTGCCAGCAGCTTAGTGGGCGGGTCCTACAATGAGCAGTTCTTC
-	-	TRBV7-2	TRBJ2-7	CASSLGTGVFSYEQYF	TGTGCCAGCAGCTTGGGAACAGGCGTTTTCTCCTACGAGCAGTACTTC
TRBD2	-	TRBV7-2	TRBJ2-5	CASSLVAGGGYQETQYF	TGTGCCAGCAGCTTAGTGGCGGGAGGAGGGTACCAAGAGACCCAGTACTTC
TRBD2	-	TRBV4-1	TRBJ2-5	CASSQEAGGLSWETQYF	TGCGCCAGCAGCCAAGAGGCGGGGGGGTTATCTTGGGAGACCCAGTACTTC
TRBD1	-	TRBV5-1	TRBJ2-5	CASSAMTGGGETQYF	TGCGCCAGCAGCGCCATGACAGGGGGCGGTGAGACCCAGTACTTC
-	-	TRBV7-9	TRBJ1-1	CASSQRVTEAFF	TGTGCCAGCAGCCAGCGGGTCACTGAAGCTTTCTTT
TRBD2	-	TRBV6-4	TRBJ2-3	CASSTLAGGADTQYF	TGTGCCAGCAGTACACTAGCGGGGGGGGCAGATACGCAGTATTTT
-	-	TRBV7-4	TRBJ2-3	CASSAGSQRPTDTQYF	TGTGCCAGCAGCGCCGGCAGCCAGCGTCCTACAGATACGCAGTATTTT
-	-	TRBV18	TRBJ1-1	CASSPNRGGNTEAFF	TGTGCCAGCTCCCCAAATAGGGGCGGGAACACTGAAGCTTTCTTT
-	-	TRBV5-6	TRBJ2-3	CASSHGLLSTDTQYF	TGTGCCAGCAGCCACGGACTGCTTAGCACAGATACGCAGTATTTT
-	-	TRBV3-1/TRBV3-2	TRBJ2-2	CASSQATGELFF	TGTGCCAGCAGCCAAGCGACCGGGGAGCTGTTTTTT
-	-	TRBV6-5	TRBJ1-1	CACKSRSRTEAFF	TGTGCCTGTAAATCTAGGTCCCGCACTGAAGCTTTCTTT
-	-	TRBV19	TRBJ1-1	CASSRTTGMAFF	TGTGCCAGTAGTCGAACCACAGGGATGGCTTTCTTT
-	-	TRBV7-9	TRBJ1-2	CASSSTRDTRLLRAYGYTF	TGTGCCAGCAGCTCGACCCGGGACACACGGTTGTTGAGAGCCTATGGCTACACCTTC
TRBD1	-	TRBV7-9	TRBJ1-4	CASSLGDRVDQLFF	TGTGCCAGCAGCTTAGGGGACAGGGTTGATCAACTGTTTTTT
TRBD1	few	TRBV18	TRBJ1-5	CASSPMGTGGSHNQPQHF	TGTGCCAGCTCACCGATGGGGACAGGGGGGTCCCACAATCAGCCCCAGCATTTT
-	-	TRBV9	TRBJ2-1	CASSRGSYNEQFF	TGTGCCAGCAGCAGAGGCTCCTACAATGAGCAGTTCTTC
TRBD1	-	TRBV4-3	TRBJ1-3	CASSQGTGVQGNTIYF	TGCGCCAGCAGCCAAGGGACAGGGGTTCAAGGAAACACCATATATTTT
TRBD1	once	TRBV4-3	TRBJ1-2	CASSQLRDRANYGYTF	TGCGCCAGCAGCCAACTGCGGGACAGAGCTAACTATGGCTACACCTTC
-	-	TRBV28	TRBJ1-1	CASSPQVGAFF	TGTGCCAGCAGTCCTCAGGTTGGCGCTTTCTTT
-	-	TRBV30	TRBJ1-3	CASDRGNTIYF	TGTGCCTCAGACAGAGGAAACACCATATATTTT
-	-	TRBV5-1	TRBJ1-2	CASSLRSDYGYTF	TGCGCCAGCAGCTTGCGTTCAGACTATGGCTACACCTTC
TRBD1	-	TRBV6-2/TRBV6-3	TRBJ2-3	CASSYTRDRDPDTQYF	TGTGCCAGCAGTTATACAAGGGACAGGGATCCAGATACGCAGTATTTT
-	-	TRBV18	TRBJ2-2	CASSPNRENTGELFF	TGTGCCAGCTCACCGAACAGGGAGAACACCGGGGAGCTGTTTTTT
-	-	TRBV7-3	TRBJ1-3	CASSQPQDSSGNTIYF	TGTGCCAGCAGCCAACCCCAGGACAGCTCTGGAAACACCATATATTTT
TRBD2	-	TRBV5-1	TRBJ2-1	CASSFQGLASYNEQFF	TGCGCCAGCAGCTTCCAGGGACTAGCGTCCTACAATGAGCAGTTCTTC
-	-	TRBV5-1	TRBJ2-3	CASSLGNQRGTDTQYF	TGCGCCAGCAGCCTGGGAAACCAGCGGGGCACAGATACGCAGTATTTT
-	-	TRBV28	TRBJ1-4	CASSFLQGGTNEKLFF	TGTGCCAGCAGTTTCCTACAGGGTGGGACTAATGAAAAACTGTTTTTT
TRBD2	once	TRBV7-8	TRBJ2-5	CASSLVLGTSFETQYF	TGTGCCAGCAGCTTAGTTCTGGGGACTAGCTTCGAGACCCAGTACTTC